The clone carrying this T cell receptor (beta chain) appeared a few times. Its antigen is not known. This entry is derived from a study of T-cell memory formation after mild COVID-19. Study background: Largely, the TCR clusters proved donor specific.

Constant-segment primers served in 5'RACE that generated TCR alpha and TCR beta cDNA libraries bearing sample barcodes and UMIs. TCRdb processed the 5' RACE reads anew with MiXCR; each CDR3 protein has one entry. The sample includes just over 350,000 distinct CDR3 sequences, about 15% of them seen just once. Between the trimmed V and J ends, which lost 6 bases and 4 bases, there was a span of 12 bases. Germline-derived CDR1 and CDR2 are SGHVS and FNYEAQ. The CDR3 extends over 13 amino acids. General observations from the study: Memory cells collected pre-infection included some clones that later responded, suggesting cross-reactive memory joined. Whether day 37 second-wave clones are SARS-CoV-2-specific was not confirmed.

The sequence was obtained from a man in his late teens or twenties who had mild COVID-19 (a few samples of this study predate the infection). Cell type and time point are not known. The sequenced material came from PBMCs or a T cell subset sorted from them (not recorded which). The chain links TRBV7-6 to TRBJ2-5, with a possible D match to TRBD1 (6 bases). The CDR3 DNA is TGTGCCAGCAGTTGGGGCAGGGGAGAGACCCAGTACTTC. It encodes CASSWGRGETQYF.